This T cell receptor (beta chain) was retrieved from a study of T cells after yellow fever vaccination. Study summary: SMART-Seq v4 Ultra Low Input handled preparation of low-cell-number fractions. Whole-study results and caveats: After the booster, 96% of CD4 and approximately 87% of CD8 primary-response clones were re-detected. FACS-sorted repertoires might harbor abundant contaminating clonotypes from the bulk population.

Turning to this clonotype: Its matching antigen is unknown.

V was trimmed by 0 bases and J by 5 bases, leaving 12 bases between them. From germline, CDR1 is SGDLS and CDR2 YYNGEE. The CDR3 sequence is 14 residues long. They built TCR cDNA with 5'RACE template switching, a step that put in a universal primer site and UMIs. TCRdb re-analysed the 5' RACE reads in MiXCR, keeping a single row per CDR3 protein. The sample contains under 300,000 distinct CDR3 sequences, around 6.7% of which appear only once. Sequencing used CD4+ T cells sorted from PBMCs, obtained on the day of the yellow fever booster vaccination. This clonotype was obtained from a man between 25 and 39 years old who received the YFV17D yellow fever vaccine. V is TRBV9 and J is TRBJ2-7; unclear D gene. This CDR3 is CASSVGPGIDEQYF. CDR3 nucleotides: TGTGCCAGCAGCGTAGGTCCGGGCATAGACGAGCAGTACTTC.